The 3 T cell receptor beta chains given below trace back to one sample, sequenced in a study of metastatic and nonmetastatic thyroid tumors. Via MiXCR, TCRdb re-called the PCR reads. The sample has approximately 32,000 clones, about 15% seen once; the top ten hold about a fifth. Before thyroid surgery, none of the patients had received any treatment. The specimen sequenced was blood. Source of these receptors: a male donor with papillary thyroid cancer or a benign thyroid nodule (not recorded which). Some clones in this sample may be carry-over from other donors' samples.

Sample share makes this clone medium-sized. The chain links TRBV2 to TRBJ1-2; no definite D call. V was shortened by 4 bases and J by 7 bases, with 16 bases between the two germline ends. The V gene's germline CDR1 is SNHLY and CDR2 FYNNEI. CDR3 size: 14 residues. This chain's CDR3 is CASSASGNPGGYTF. The CDR3 coding sequence is TGTGCCAGCAGTGCCTCCGGGAATCCCGGTGGCTACACCTTC.

This clone was observed a few times. This chain joins TRBV28 and TRBJ2-1; 11 bases agree with TRBD2. Per germline, CDR1 MDHEN and CDR2 SYDVKM. The CDR3 runs 16 residues. The ends lost 5 bases at V and 8 bases at J; junction bases unmatched: 11. CDR3 protein: CASSIAVTSGNDEQFF. The CDR3 DNA follows: TGTGCCAGCAGTATTGCCGTGACTAGCGGGAACGATGAGCAGTTCTTC.

This clone was observed a few times. One junction end disagrees with the germline gene, perhaps due to a read error. The V call is TRBV6-5, the J call TRBJ2-7; D could derive from TRBD1 or TRBD2 (6 bases each). The germline CDR1 and CDR2 sequences are MNHEY and SVGAGI. The CDR3 has 15 amino acids. The CDR3 coding sequence is TGTGCCATCAGTTACCGCGGGATAGGGGGATACGAGCAGTACTTC. Translating gives CAISYRGIGGYEQYF.